This TCR beta chain was retrieved from a study of long-term antiretroviral therapy in people with HIV. Study conclusions and caveats: Diversity remained lower than transplant donor controls, even though it increased after ART.

The libraries were made with immunoSEQ v3.0 at survey level. Repertoires were generated with immunoSEQ multiplex PCR, while TCRdb's copy carries only in-frame clones and drops some. The sample lists some 20,000 clones, approximately 81% occurring once. V lost 4 bases, J lost 1 base, and 14 bases lay in between. Looked up from germline, CDR1 is LNHDA and CDR2 is SQIVND (reference sequence). The CDR3 is 16 amino acids. On this clone: The antigen remains undetermined.

The origin of this receptor is a man aged 35 to 55 with HIV. This specimen was unsorted PBMCs, taken about 2.5 years after starting antiretroviral therapy. This rearrangement joins TRBV19 to TRBJ2-1, with D hard to call. The CDR3 here is CASSKATDLSYNEQFF. In nucleotides, the CDR3 is TGTGCCAGTAGTAAAGCAACAGATCTATCCTACAATGAGCAGTTCTTC.